This record covers a single T cell receptor beta chain. All patients experienced relapse after autologous stem cell transplantation, and brentuximab vedotin exposure was variable. This sample was taken from a study of PD-1 blockade in classical Hodgkin lymphoma. The method was immunoSEQ multiplex PCR; TCRdb's version includes in-frame clones alone and lacks a portion of them. The repertoire holds about 28,000 clones, with approximately 82% as singletons. CDR3 size: 15 residues. V lost 6 bases and J 6 bases, leaving 15 bases between the germline ends. Germline CDR1 and CDR2: MDHEN and SYDVKM. V and J are TRBV28 and TRBJ2-6; D gene ambiguous. The TCR was taken from a human donor with classical Hodgkin lymphoma. Here the sequenced sample was peripheral blood mononuclear cells (PBMCs), taken before the second cycle of nivolumab. CDR3 DNA sequence: TGTGCCAGCAGACCCGACTCTGCGTTGGCCAACGTCCTGACTTTC. Its protein product is CASRPDSALANVLTF.